This entry features one T cell receptor beta chain sequence. Its antigen is currently not known. No much larger clone is present one base from it, and per-base qualities are unavailable. Using the deep immunoSEQ assay, multiplex PCR amplified TCR CDR3 regions from genomic DNA. Extracted genomic DNA from each cell subset was distributed evenly across all wells of several immunoSEQ 96-well plates, and each plate was treated as a replicate. Each replicate PCR for sorted subsets received about 210 ng genomic DNA, equal to 30,000 or so T cell genomes. The purified libraries were quantified using a Qubit 3.0 fluorometer, sized with a Bioanalyzer 2100, and then quantified again using the KAPA Library Quantification kit. Every immunoSEQ 96-well plate was sequenced on a separate single-read 150-cycle Illumina NextSeq 550 flow cell. The source study handled its data this way. The immunoSEQ output contained only junctional sequences without quality scores, so filtering could not match that applied to full-length reads. To assign V/J genes and CDR3, sequences were annotated against IMGT germline references using PyIR, a Python wrapper for IgBLAST v1.9. Reads were filtered out if the reads had weak V/J assignments (E-value above 1e-6), no CDR3, stop codons, out-of-frame junctions, or ambiguous translated residues. V3J clonotypes were defined as sequences sharing the same inferred V gene, J gene, and CDR3 amino acid sequence. Percentage overlap between repertoires was calculated by dividing the number of shared unique clonotypes by the size of the smaller repertoire. Repertoire richness was assessed with RTK rarefaction, the Chao1 estimator, and Recon v2.1 estimates of unobserved clonotypes. For all TCRbeta clonotypes obtained by the gDNA method from several donors, generation probabilities were computed with OLGA. This is the immuneACCESS table as TCRdb keeps it, with only in-frame sequences that have V and J called. A part of the clones is gone; compared with another copy, unresolved V genes explain less than half, and the rest is unexplained. The V and J calls and clone size are taken from that table; D and trimming were inferred from the DNA. The sample table contains around 700,000 clones; only one count was recorded for about three quarters of them. Of the sample, around 2% is held by the ten largest clones.

This sample was taken from a study of shared clonotypes between healthy human individuals (dated by TCRdb to 2018 to 2020). With respect to the entire study: Three men and a couple of women, aged 18 to 49 years, made up the cohort. To estimate repertoire size and how much clonotypes are shared between individuals, the study performed deep sequencing of blood TCR repertoires from a few healthy adults. Leukapheresis yielded between about 0.8 and 9.5 billion PBMCs per donor. To increase sequencing depth and limit assay-specific biases, different laboratories used diverse techniques to prepare libraries and sequence TCR repertoires. For each donor, three plates each were used for CD4 naive and CD4 memory, two plates were used for CD8 naive, and one plate was used for CD8 memory.

Study-wide findings and limitations: Higher generation probabilities were observed for clonotypes shared by all four sorted-subset donors than for non-shared clonotypes. Naive subsets generally had larger estimated clonotype richness than memory subsets did. Rarefaction of sorted-subset datasets indicated incomplete sequencing despite the large sequencing depth. Sharing across a few donors was observed for about 5% of naive CD4, about 3.2% of naive CD8, 2.3% of memory CD4, and roughly 0.43% of memory CD8 clonotypes. Sampling was limited to blood, and TCR repertoires in tissue likely differ from TCR repertoires in blood. Because the study included a small number of donors, the genetic and exposure-history diversity represented was limited. Pairwise subsampling led to the expectation that sequencing depth would affect the degree of clonotype sharing among donors.

Healthy HIV-negative adults with no recently reported acute infections or vaccinations were included as donors. All donors were Caucasian adults living in Nashville, Tennessee, USA. Magnetic negative selection was used to enrich CD4+ T cells, after which naive cells were positively selected on CD45RA and the negative fraction became the memory subset. After blood collection by leukapheresis, PBMCs were isolated using Ficoll-Histopaque density gradient centrifugation and then cryopreserved in the vapor phase of liquid nitrogen. Purity and quantity of every magnetically sorted T cell population were checked by analytical flow cytometry. Genomic DNA was isolated from every sorted fraction and measured by UV absorbance on a Nanodrop 2000c. The TCR was taken from a young woman in good health. Sequencing used memory CD4+ T cells sorted from blood. This specimen's cell subset or site label, interpreted: CD45RA-negative fraction.

The CDR3 protein is CASNADNTNEQFF. The nucleotide sequence reads as follows: TGTGCCAGCAACGCGGACAATACGAATGAGCAGTTCTTC. Recombination connected TRBV2 to TRBJ2-1, with a weak D call of TRBD1 (5 bases match). Per the germline V gene, SNHLY is the CDR1 and FYNNEI is the CDR2. Its CDR3 holds 13 amino acids, cysteine through phenylalanine. Kept here is only the CDR3 DNA, which spans 39 bases and is read in frame from base 1. The junction carries 14 bases between V and J, which are trimmed by 7 bases and 7 bases respectively.